The 3 T cell receptor beta chains presented below share a single source sample, sequenced in a study of cytomegalovirus exposure and HLA in healthy donors. With 60 Vbeta and 13 Jbeta primers, the PCR was carried out. Repertoires were generated with immunoSEQ multiplex PCR, while TCRdb's copy carries only in-frame clones and drops some. The profile shows roughly 110,000 clones, around 80% of them singletons. Sequencing was carried out using PBMCs. Receptors originate from a man in his fifties or sixties in good health and CMV-seronegative.

The rearrangement links TRBV6-1 to TRBJ2-5; the D is unclear. CDR1 is MNHNS and CDR2 is SASEGT in the germline V gene. V lost 4 bases and J 6 bases, leaving 9 bases between the germline ends. The CDR3 contains 12 residues. The CDR3 loop reads CASSVSEKTQYF. CDR3 sequence (DNA): TGTGCCAGCAGTGTTAGTGAAAAGACCCAGTACTTC.

The table lists this clone with a count of one. The chain recombines TRBV6-5 with TRBJ1-6; 7 nucleotides match TRBD1. The CDR3 sequence is 14 residues long. V shed 7 bases and J 6 bases; nucleotides not matched to a gene: 6. CDR1 and CDR2 (germline): MNHEY, SVGAGI. CDR3: CASTKGAANSPLHF. The CDR3 region has the DNA TGTGCCAGCACCAAGGGGGCGGCTAATTCACCCCTCCACTTT.

CDR3 sequence (DNA): TGTGCCAGCAGCTTAAGCCCCCGCGGGGGGAGAACTGAAGCTTTCTTT. It codes for CASSLSPRGGRTEAFF. This chain uses TRBV7-3 with TRBJ1-1; weak D call: TRBD1 (5 bases). There are 16 residues in the CDR3. V gave up 1 base and J gave up 5 bases, with 17 bases separating them. Germline-derived CDR1 and CDR2 are SGHTA and FQGTGA.